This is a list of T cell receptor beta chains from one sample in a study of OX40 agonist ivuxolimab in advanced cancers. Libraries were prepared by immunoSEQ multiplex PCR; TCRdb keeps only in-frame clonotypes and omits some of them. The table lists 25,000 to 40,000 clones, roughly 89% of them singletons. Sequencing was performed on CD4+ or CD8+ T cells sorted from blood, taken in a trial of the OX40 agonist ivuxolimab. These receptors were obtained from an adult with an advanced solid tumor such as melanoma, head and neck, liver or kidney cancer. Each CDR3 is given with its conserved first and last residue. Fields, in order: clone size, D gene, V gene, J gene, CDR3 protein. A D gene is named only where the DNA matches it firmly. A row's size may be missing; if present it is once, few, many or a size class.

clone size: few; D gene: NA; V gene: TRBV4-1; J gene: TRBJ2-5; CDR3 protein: CASSQESPRVQETQYF
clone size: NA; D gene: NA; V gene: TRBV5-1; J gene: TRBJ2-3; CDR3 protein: CASSLIGTLKSTDTQYF
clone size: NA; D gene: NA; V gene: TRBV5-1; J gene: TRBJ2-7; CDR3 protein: CASSLRGAPSYEQYF
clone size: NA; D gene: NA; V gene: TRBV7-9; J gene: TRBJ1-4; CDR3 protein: CASTFREKLFF
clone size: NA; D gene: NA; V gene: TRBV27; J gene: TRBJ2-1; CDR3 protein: CATAAGSYNEQFF
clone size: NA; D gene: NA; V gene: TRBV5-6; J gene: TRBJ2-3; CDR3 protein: CASSLVGGSGGTDTQYF
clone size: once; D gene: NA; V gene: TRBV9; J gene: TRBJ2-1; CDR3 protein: CASSVGGGIYNEQFF
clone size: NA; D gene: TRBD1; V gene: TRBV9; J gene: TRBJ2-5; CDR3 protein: CASSVEGTDQETQYF
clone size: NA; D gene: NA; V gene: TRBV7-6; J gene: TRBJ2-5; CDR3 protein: CASSLGAGEETQYF
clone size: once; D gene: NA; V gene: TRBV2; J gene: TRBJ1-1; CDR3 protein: CASTGHLNTEAFF
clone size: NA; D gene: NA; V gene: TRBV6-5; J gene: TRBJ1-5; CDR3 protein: CASSYSSNQPQHF
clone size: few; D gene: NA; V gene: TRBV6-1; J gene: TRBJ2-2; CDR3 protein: CASSVGGNPGELFF
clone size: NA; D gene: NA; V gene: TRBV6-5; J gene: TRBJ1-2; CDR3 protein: CASSYSGVNYGYTF
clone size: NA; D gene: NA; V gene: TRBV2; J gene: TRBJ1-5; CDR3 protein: CASSVSDSNQPQHF
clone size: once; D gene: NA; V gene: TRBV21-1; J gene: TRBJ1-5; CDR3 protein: CASSKSDRGQPQHF
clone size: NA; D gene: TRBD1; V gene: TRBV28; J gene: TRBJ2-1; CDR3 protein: CASSQPPGQGLYNEQFF
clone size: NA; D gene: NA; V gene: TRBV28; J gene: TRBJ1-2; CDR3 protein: CASSFVGAHGYTF
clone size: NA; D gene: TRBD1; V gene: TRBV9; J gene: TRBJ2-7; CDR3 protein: CASSAGGTGVEQYF
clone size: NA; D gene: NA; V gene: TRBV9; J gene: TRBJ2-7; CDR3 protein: CASSVRADLVYEQYF
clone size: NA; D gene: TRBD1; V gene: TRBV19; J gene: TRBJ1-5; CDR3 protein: CASRQGGQPQHF
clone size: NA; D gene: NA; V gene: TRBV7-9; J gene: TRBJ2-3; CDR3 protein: CASRPTAGTPGQDTQYF
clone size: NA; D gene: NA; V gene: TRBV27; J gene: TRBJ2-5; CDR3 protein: CASSSPEETQYF
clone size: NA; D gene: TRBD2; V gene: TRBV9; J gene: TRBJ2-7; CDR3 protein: CASSARTSGLLDEQYF
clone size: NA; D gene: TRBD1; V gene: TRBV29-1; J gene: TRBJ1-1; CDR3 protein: CSARTGGNTEAFF
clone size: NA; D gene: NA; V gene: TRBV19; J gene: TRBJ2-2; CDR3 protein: CASSIKGGLYTGELFF
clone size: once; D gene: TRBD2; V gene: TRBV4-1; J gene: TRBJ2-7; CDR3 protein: CASSQPGLGLYEQYF
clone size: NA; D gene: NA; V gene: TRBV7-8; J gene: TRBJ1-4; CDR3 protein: CASSLAKRVGEKLFF
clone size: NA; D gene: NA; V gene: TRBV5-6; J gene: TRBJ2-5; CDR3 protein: CASSLEGWETQYF
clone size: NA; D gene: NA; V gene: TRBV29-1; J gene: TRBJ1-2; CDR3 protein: CSVAENYGYTF
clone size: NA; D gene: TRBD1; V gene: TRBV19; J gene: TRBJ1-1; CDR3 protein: CASSLRDRETEAFF
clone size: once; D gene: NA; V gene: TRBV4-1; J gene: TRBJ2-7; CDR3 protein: CASSQGDRSYEQYF
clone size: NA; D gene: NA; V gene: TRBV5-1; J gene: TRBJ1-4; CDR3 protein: CASSLFGGGANEKLFF
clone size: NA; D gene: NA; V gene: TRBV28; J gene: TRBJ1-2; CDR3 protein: CASSLWTEVYGYTF
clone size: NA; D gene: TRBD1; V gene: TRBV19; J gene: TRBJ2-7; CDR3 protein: CASSMGSGTGAYEQYF
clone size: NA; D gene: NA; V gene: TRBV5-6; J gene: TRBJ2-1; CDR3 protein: CASSLRGPDNEQFF
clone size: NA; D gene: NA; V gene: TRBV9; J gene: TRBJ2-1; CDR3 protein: CASSVGMDEQFF
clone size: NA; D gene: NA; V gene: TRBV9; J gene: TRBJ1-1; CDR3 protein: CASSARGAPETEAFF
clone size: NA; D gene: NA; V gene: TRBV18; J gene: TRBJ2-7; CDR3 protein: CASSPWADPYEQYF
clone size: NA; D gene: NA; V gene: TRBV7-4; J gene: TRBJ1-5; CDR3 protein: CASSSPPGDQPQHF
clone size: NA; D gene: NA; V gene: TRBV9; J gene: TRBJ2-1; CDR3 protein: CASSPGGGPYNEQFF
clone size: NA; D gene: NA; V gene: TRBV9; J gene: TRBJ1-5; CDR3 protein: CASSEGVNQPQHF
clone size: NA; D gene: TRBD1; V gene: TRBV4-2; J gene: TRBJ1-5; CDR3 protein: CASSQDFSADRTNQPQHF
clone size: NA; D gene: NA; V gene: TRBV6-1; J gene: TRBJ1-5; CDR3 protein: CASSEEDSFNQPQHF
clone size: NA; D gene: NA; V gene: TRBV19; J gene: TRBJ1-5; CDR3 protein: CASSSPDQYSNQPQHF
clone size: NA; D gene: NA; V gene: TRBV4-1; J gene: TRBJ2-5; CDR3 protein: CASSQFGETQYF
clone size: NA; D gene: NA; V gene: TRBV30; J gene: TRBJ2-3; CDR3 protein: CAWSEGTLQGTQYF
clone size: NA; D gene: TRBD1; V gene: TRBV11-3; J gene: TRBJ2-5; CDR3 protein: CASSSLEDRVRMTQYF
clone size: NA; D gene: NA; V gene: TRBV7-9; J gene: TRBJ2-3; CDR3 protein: CASSPPTLGPESTDTQYF
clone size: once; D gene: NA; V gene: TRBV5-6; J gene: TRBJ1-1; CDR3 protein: CASSLTDYTEAFF
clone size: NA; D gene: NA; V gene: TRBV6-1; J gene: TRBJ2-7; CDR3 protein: CASSEAGGEQYF
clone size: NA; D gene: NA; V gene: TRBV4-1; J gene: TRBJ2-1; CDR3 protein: CASSPRSASDEQFF
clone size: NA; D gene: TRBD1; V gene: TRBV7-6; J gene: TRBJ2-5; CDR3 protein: CASSVTQGVETQYF
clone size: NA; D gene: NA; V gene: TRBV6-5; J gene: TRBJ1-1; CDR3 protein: CASSSPSTEAFF
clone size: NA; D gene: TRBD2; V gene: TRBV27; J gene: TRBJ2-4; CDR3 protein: CASSLAGGLPKNIQYF
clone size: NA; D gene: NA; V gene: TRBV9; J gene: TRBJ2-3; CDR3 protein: CASSVEGVRTDTQYF
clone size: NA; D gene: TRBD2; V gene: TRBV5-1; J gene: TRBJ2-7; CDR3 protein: CASSWGGDPWDEQYF
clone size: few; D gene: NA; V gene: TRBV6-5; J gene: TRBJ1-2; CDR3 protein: CASSYTGNYGYTF
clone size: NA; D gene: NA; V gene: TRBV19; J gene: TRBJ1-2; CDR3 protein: CASSIDRRPNYGYTF
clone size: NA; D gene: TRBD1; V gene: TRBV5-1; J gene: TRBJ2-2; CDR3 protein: CASSAGQGAITANTGELFF